Included here is one T cell receptor beta chain sequence, with context. Its antigen is unknown. Germline CDR1 LGHNA, CDR2 YSLEER. With 6 bases removed from V and 1 base from J, the gap between germline ends came to 15 bases. This CDR3 comprises 15 residues. The data were taken from a study of T cells after yellow fever vaccination. Study background: It was SMART-Seq v4 Ultra Low Input that prepared the fractions with low cell numbers. Findings of the study overall: Reappearance after the booster was observed for most primary-vaccination clones (96% CD4, about 91% CD8).

MiXCR, run by TCRdb on the 5' RACE reads, gives a single entry per CDR3 protein. The data contain 95,000 to 150,000 distinct CDR3 sequences, about 8.2% of them singletons. The chain employs TRBV4-3 and TRBJ1-1, with D possibly matching TRBD1 (6 bases). The TCR sequence derives from a young man who received the YFV17D yellow fever vaccine. Sequenced here: CD8+ T cells sorted from PBMCs, sampled on the day of the yellow fever booster vaccination. The CDR3 region has the DNA TGCGCCAGCAGACAGGGTATCGCAACGAACACTGAAGCTTTCTTT. Its translation: CASRQGIATNTEAFF.